This TCR beta chain was observed in a study of cytomegalovirus exposure and HLA in healthy donors. PCR involved 60 Vbeta and 13 Jbeta primers. Some clones are missing from TCRdb's copy, which holds only in-frame ones; the method was immunoSEQ multiplex PCR. Here the sample spans 150,000 to 200,000 clones, roughly four fifths being singletons. This clonotype was sampled from a young woman in good health and CMV-seropositive. Specimen: PBMCs.

CDR3 protein: CASQTSGDNYEQYF. In DNA form, the CDR3 reads TGTGCCAGCCAGACTAGCGGAGACAACTACGAGCAGTACTTC. The rearrangement joins TRBV19 to TRBJ2-5; 9 bases align to TRBD2. With the DNA end fitting TRBJ2-7 better, the J assignment may be wrong. Germline loops: CDR1 LNHDA, CDR2 SQIVND (reference sequence). The CDR3 is 14 residues long.